Listed here are 2 T cell receptor beta chains from one sample, sequenced in a study of T cells in Graves' hyperthyroidism and ophthalmopathy. There were TCR beta CDR3 regions amplified from RNA transcripts. Researchers ran a first-round RT-PCR on the TCR CDR3 using the HTBI primer set. TCRdb called the multiplex PCR reads again in MiXCR, with one record for every CDR3 protein. The sample includes fewer than 550,000 distinct CDR3 sequences, around 24% seen only once; the top ten take approximately 10%. The material sequenced was blood. The receptors were sampled from a woman aged 25 to 39 with Graves' ophthalmopathy.

As concerns this clonotype: Just one base apart from a much larger clone, this may be a read error. The CDR3 DNA follows: TGTGCCAGCAGCCAAGGGTCCGGGAACACTGAAGCTTTCTTT. Translation: CASSQGSGNTEAFF. The chain joins TRBV3-1 to TRBJ1-1; D remains ambiguous. The CDR3 has 14 residues. V lost 1 base and J lost 1, with 7 bases in between. Germline CDR1 LGHDT, CDR2 YNNKEL (reference sequence).

Ten or more counts support this clonotype. The chain joins TRBV6-1 to TRBJ2-4; the match to TRBD1 covers 9 bases. The V and J ends lost 4 bases and 8 bases, in that order; junction bases with no gene match: 3. Germline lookup yields CDR1 MNHNS and CDR2 SASEGT. The length of the CDR3 is 13 residues. This CDR3 is CASSGTGVDIQYF. The CDR3 coding sequence is TGTGCCAGCAGTGGGACAGGGGTTGACATTCAGTACTTC.